This TCR beta chain was retrieved from a study of blood T cell repertoires in COVID-19. The authors' processing: Reference gene primer amplification gave estimated nucleated cell counts. Sequenced by immunoSEQ multiplex PCR; TCRdb stores in-frame clones only, minus some. That table is the source of V, J and clone size, and D and trimming were worked out from the DNA. Among about 130,000 clones listed, around 74% were seen once. The CDR3 totals 14 residues. In germline, CDR1 is SNHLY, CDR2 FYNNEI. Trimming took 7 bases from V and 2 from J; bases not matched to a gene: 3. This clone turned up a few times. One Seattle source followed patients from active infection through their disease course.

This chain links TRBV2 with TRBJ2-3; the match to TRBD2 covers 10 bases. The sample comprised peripheral blood. The sequence was collected from a man older than 75 with COVID-19, enrolled during active disease. The CDR3 DNA reads as TGTGCCAGCACCCTAGCGGGAGTCACAGATACGCAGTATTTT. Translating gives CASTLAGVTDTQYF.